This TCR beta chain was documented in a study of metastatic and nonmetastatic thyroid tumors. The wider study: Repertoire comparisons spanned blood and tumor or nodule tissue from malignant and benign thyroid patients.

Study-wide results and caveats: Across blood and tumor, TCR beta diversity in malignant thyroid tumors was reportedly significantly higher than in benign nodules.

This clone was seen at least ten times. Its antigen is currently unknown. Patients had received no treatment of any kind before thyroid surgery. Under the authors' procedure: Using the CDR3 differences seen across clinicopathological groups, the authors built a distant-metastasis classifier for papillary thyroid cancer, which was meant to discriminate distant-metastatic patients. TCRdb recomputed clones from the PCR reads via MiXCR. The V and J calls were determined by TCRdb, not by the authors. Of 23,000 or so clones in the sample, roughly a fifth are singletons; the top ten hold roughly 8%. The sequence derives from a female donor with papillary thyroid cancer or a benign thyroid nodule (not recorded which). Some clones in this sample may be carry-over from other donors' samples. The sample consisted of blood.

This CDR3 is CASSWEDSRRGEKLFF. The CDR3 DNA reads TGCGCCAGCAGCTGGGAGGACAGCCGGAGAGGTGAAAAACTGTTTTTT. The chain couples TRBV5-1 to TRBJ1-4; D might be TRBD1 (6 bases). V shed 3 bases and J shed 7 bases, with 19 bases lying between them. The CDR3 is 16 residues long. CDR1 is SGHRS and CDR2 is YFSETQ in the germline V gene.